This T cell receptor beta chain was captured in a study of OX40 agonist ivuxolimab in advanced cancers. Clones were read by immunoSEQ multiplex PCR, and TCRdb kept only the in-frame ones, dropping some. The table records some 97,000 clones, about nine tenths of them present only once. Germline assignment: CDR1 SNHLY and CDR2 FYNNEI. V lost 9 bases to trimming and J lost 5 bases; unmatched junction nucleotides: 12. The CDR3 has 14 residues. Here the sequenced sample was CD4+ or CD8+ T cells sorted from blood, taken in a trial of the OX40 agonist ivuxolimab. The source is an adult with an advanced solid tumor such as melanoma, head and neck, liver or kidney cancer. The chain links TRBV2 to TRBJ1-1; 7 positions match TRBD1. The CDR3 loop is CARRGLQGRTEAFF. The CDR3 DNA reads TGTGCCAGGAGAGGATTACAGGGGAGAACTGAAGCTTTCTTT.